A single sample is the source of the 29 T cell receptor beta chains below, sequenced in a study of blood T cell repertoires in COVID-19. Method: immunoSEQ multiplex PCR; TCRdb's copy keeps in-frame clones and lacks some. The sample records under 95,000 clones, less than 80% being singletons. The sample taken for sequencing was peripheral blood. The receptors here all came from a man in his sixties with active or convalescent COVID-19.

The rearrangement links TRBV28 to TRBJ2-2; TRBD2 agrees at 9 bases. The V gene end was trimmed by 5 bases and the J gene end by 0 bases; junction bases not matched to a gene: 1. The CDR3 is 15 amino acids. Germline-derived CDR1 and CDR2 are MDHEN and SYDVKM. DNA for the CDR3: TGTGCCAGCAGTAGCGGGGGGACGAACACCGGGGAGCTGTTTTTT. Translation: CASSSGGTNTGELFF.

V is TRBV11-1 and J is TRBJ1-3; D possibly corresponds to TRBD1 (5 bases). This CDR3 has 14 amino acids. The V gene's germline CDR1 is SGHAT and CDR2 FQDESV (reference sequence). Trimming took off 8 bases at V and 4 bases at J, with 15 bases between the two ends. The CDR3 is CASATDRLGNTIYF. The CDR3 bases are TGTGCCAGCGCGACCGACAGATTGGGAAACACCATATATTTT. Based on the CDR3 plus reference TRBV11-1 and TRBJ1-3, the full variable domain is EAEVAQSPRYKITEKSQAVAFWCDPISGHATLYWYRQILGQGPELLVQFQDESVVDDSQLPKDRFSAERLKGVDSTLKIQPAELGDSAMYLCASATDRLGNTIYFGEGSWLTVV.

The chain employs TRBV30 and TRBJ2-2; 11 bases match TRBD2. Germline CDR1 reads GTSNPN; CDR2 reads SVGIG (reference sequence). CDR3 length: 15 residues. V gave up 6 bases and J gave up 5 bases; unmatched junction bases: 8. The CDR3 loop reads CACPLSGGGTGELFF. In nucleotides, the CDR3 is TGTGCCTGTCCCCTTAGCGGGGGGGGAACCGGGGAGCTGTTTTTT.

The CDR3 DNA reads TGCGCCAGCAGCTTGGTGGTTGGGAGCTCTGGAAACACCATATATTTT. Protein sequence: CASSLVVGSSGNTIYF. The chain is built from TRBV5-1 and TRBJ1-3; D not resolved. Trimming left V 0 bases short and J 0 bases short, with 10 bases between. Germline V lookup: CDR1 SGHRS, CDR2 YFSETQ. The CDR3 has 16 amino acids.

This clone was picked up one time. The chain has TRBV6-5 and TRBJ2-1; possibly TRBD2 for D (7 bases). The CDR3 covers 15 residues. CDR1 is MNHEY, CDR2 SVGAGI, per germline. Trimming removed 6 bases from V and 8 bases from J, with 20 bases in between. The CDR3 reads CASRDPGGGSDEQFF. The CDR3 DNA reads as TGTGCCAGCAGAGATCCGGGGGGCGGGTCCGATGAGCAGTTCTTC.

This clone has only a few counts. This sequence joins TRBV7-2 and TRBJ1-4, with D possibly TRBD1 on 6 matching bases. The CDR3 runs to 13 residues. V dropped 8 bases and J dropped 2 bases, with 9 bases sitting between them. CDR1 is SGHTA and CDR2 is FQGNSA in the germline V gene. The CDR3 DNA reads as TGTGCCAGCCTAAGGGGGACTAATGAAAAACTGTTTTTT. Amino acids: CASLRGTNEKLFF.

V is TRBV3-1 (or the pseudogene TRBV3-2) and J is TRBJ2-1, with TRBD2 identical over 8 bases. This CDR3 spans 15 amino acids. Germline values: CDR1 LGHDT, CDR2 YNNKEL (reference sequence). The V segment lost 3 bases and the J segment 3 bases; nucleotides outside the gene matches: 4. The CDR3 nucleotides are TGTGCCAGCAGCCAGAGCGGGGGCCGCTACAATGAGCAGTTCTTC. Amino acid sequence: CASSQSGGRYNEQFF.

V usage is TRBV9 and J usage is TRBJ2-1, with 14 bases lining up with TRBD2. Germline CDR1 is SGDLS and CDR2 is YYNGEE. Losses at the gene ends were 5 bases for V and 8 bases for J; bases not matched to a gene: 6. The CDR3 has 15 residues. CDR3 bases: TGTGCCAGCAGTCAGACTAGCGGGGGGGCCTATGAGCAGTTCTTC. Amino acid sequence: CASSQTSGGAYEQFF.

V and J are TRBV5-4 and TRBJ1-1, with D perhaps matching TRBD1 (5 bases). The CDR3 totals 13 residues. The ends were cut back, 3 bases at V and 3 bases at J, with 9 bases in the middle. From germline, CDR1 is SGHNT and CDR2 YYREEE (reference sequence). The CDR3, as DNA: TGTGCCAGCAGCTCTGACAGACACACTGAAGCTTTCTTT. Its translation: CASSSDRHTEAFF.

V gene TRBV28 combines with J gene TRBJ1-5; D possibly corresponds to TRBD1 (5 bases). With 6 bases removed from V and 4 bases from J, the gap between germline ends came to 13 bases. This CDR3 is built from 14 residues. Germline V gene data show CDR1 as MDHEN and CDR2 as SYDVKM. This chain's CDR3 is CASRTRQLNQPQHF. The CDR3 DNA sequence: TGTGCCAGCAGAACCAGACAGTTAAATCAGCCCCAGCATTTT.

CDR3 region: CASSQGEDTEAFF. The CDR3 bases are TGTGCCAGCAGTCAGGGTGAAGACACTGAAGCTTTCTTT. The chain links TRBV28 to TRBJ1-1, with D tentatively TRBD1 (5 bases). V dropped 5 bases and J dropped 3 bases, with 10 bases sitting between them. The CDR3 runs to 13 residues. Germline lookup yields CDR1 MDHEN and CDR2 SYDVKM. The full variable domain, in which reference TRBV28 and TRBJ1-1 provide the parts outside the CDR3, is DVKVTQSSRYLVKRTGEKVFLECVQDMDHENMFWYRQDPGLGLRLIYFSYDVKMKEKGDIPEGYSVSREKKERFSLILESASTNQTSMYLCASSQGEDTEAFFGQGTRLTVV.

V and J are TRBV28 and TRBJ1-2; D gene ambiguous. Germline assignment: CDR1 MDHEN and CDR2 SYDVKM. The CDR3 sequence is 14 residues long. The V and J ends lost 6 bases and 4 bases respectively, with 15 bases between them. CDR3 sequence reads: CASSLSPAFYGYTF. CDR3 DNA: TGTGCCAGCAGCCTTAGCCCGGCTTTCTATGGCTACACCTTC.

This clone showed up just once. The rearrangement joins TRBV6-5 to TRBJ1-2; a weak D match, TRBD1 (6 bases). The CDR3 length is 14 residues. Germline V gene lookup returns CDR1 MNHEY and CDR2 SVGAGI. With 5 bases removed from V and 4 bases from J, the gap between germline ends came to 14 bases. CDR3 in amino acids: CASSNRDGLYGYTF. CDR3 nucleotides: TGTGCCAGCAGTAACAGGGACGGACTCTATGGCTACACCTTC.

The chain links TRBV15 to TRBJ1-2; no clear D gene. Trimming removed 0 bases at V and 9 bases at J, with 14 bases between. CDR3 length: 14 residues. Germline lookup yields CDR1 LNHNV and CDR2 YYDKDF (reference sequence). For the CDR3, the DNA is TGTGCCACCAGCAGAGAGGTGCGGGGTGAGCGCTACACCTTC. Translating it yields CATSREVRGERYTF.

This clone was seen only once. The V call is TRBV29-1, the J call TRBJ1-4; 9 bases match TRBD1. The V and J ends lost 1 base and 6 bases, in that order; junction bases with no gene match: 0. Germline lookup yields CDR1 SQVTM and CDR2 ANQGSEA. The CDR3 is 13 amino acids. As DNA, the CDR3 is TGCAGCGTTGAAGGGGACAGGGATGAAAAACTGTTTTTT. This sequence encodes CSVEGDRDEKLFF. Based on the CDR3 plus reference TRBV29-1 and TRBJ1-4, the full variable domain is SAVISQKPSRDICQRGTSLTIQCQVDSQVTMMFWYRQQPGQSLTLIATANQGSEATYESGFVIDKFPISRPNLTFSTLTVSNMSPEDSSIYLCSVEGDRDEKLFFGSGTQLSVL.

J is TRBJ2-7 and V is TRBV2; tentative D call: TRBD1 (5 bases). The CDR3 is 13 amino acids. The V and J ends lost 4 bases and 5 bases respectively, with 12 bases between them. Germline V gene sequence: CDR1 SNHLY, CDR2 FYNNEI. The CDR3 sequence is CASSGRTLDEQYF. The CDR3 DNA is TGTGCCAGCAGTGGCAGGACACTTGACGAGCAGTACTTC.

This clone was seen at least ten times. V is TRBV5-1 and J is TRBJ1-2, with D possibly TRBD1 on 5 matching bases. The germline gives CDR1 SGHRS, CDR2 YFSETQ. Trimming took 3 bases from V and 6 from J, leaving 12 bases between them. This CDR3 comprises 13 residues. The chain's CDR3 is CASSSSGWDGYTF. The DNA of the CDR3 is TGCGCCAGCAGCTCATCAGGGTGGGATGGCTACACCTTC. The complete variable domain, with remaining parts taken from reference TRBV5-1 and TRBJ1-2, reads KAGVTQTPRYLIKTRGQQVTLSCSPISGHRSVSWYQQTPGQGLQFLFEYFSETQRNKGNFPGRFSGRQFSNSRSEMNVSTLELGDSALYLCASSSSGWDGYTFGSGTRLTVV.

The chain has TRBV19 and TRBJ1-1; D is undetermined. V was trimmed by 5 bases and J by 6 bases, leaving 13 bases between them. This CDR3 spans 13 amino acids. The germline V gene has CDR1 LNHDA and CDR2 SQIVND (reference sequence). The CDR3 loop is CASSRGYSSEAFF. In DNA form, the CDR3 reads TGTGCCAGTAGTCGGGGATACTCTTCTGAAGCTTTCTTT. The full variable domain, with the rest looked up from reference TRBV19 and TRBJ1-1, is DGGITQSPKYLFRKEGQNVTLSCEQNLNHDAMYWYRQDPGQGLRLIYYSQIVNDFQKGDIAEGYSVSREKKESFPLTVTSAQKNPTAFYLCASSRGYSSEAFFGQGTRLTVV.

The gene calls are TRBV7-9 and TRBJ1-6; no clear D gene. Trimming cost V 5 bases and J 6 bases, with 17 bases left between them. The CDR3 totals 16 residues. CDR1 and CDR2 (germline): SEHNR, FQNEAQ (reference sequence). CDR3: CASSPRLPVTNSPLHF. DNA for the CDR3: TGTGCCAGCAGCCCCAGACTTCCCGTGACTAATTCACCCCTCCACTTT.

The gene calls are TRBV3-1 (or the pseudogene TRBV3-2) and TRBJ1-1, with TRBD1 identical over 11 bases. From germline, CDR1 is LGHDT and CDR2 YNNKEL (reference sequence). CDR3 size: 14 residues. The J segment lost 7 bases and the V segment lost 4 bases, leaving 5 bases of the junction unmatched. CDR3 DNA sequence: TGTGCCAGCAGCCTTGGACAGGGGGCGAGTGAAGCTTTCTTT. Protein sequence: CASSLGQGASEAFF.

This clone occurred a few times. The chain uses TRBV11-2 and TRBJ2-2; D may be TRBD1 (6 bases). With 6 bases removed from V and 2 bases from J, the gap between germline ends came to 16 bases. CDR1 is SGHAT, CDR2 FQNNGV, per germline. CDR3 length: 16 residues. The CDR3 spells CASRYYKGQNTGELFF. In DNA form, the CDR3 reads TGTGCCAGCAGATATTACAAGGGACAAAACACCGGGGAGCTGTTTTTT.

V gene TRBV18 combines with J gene TRBJ1-6; possible D gene TRBD1, 6 bases. Germline assignment: CDR1 KGHSH and CDR2 LQKENI. The CDR3 has 16 amino acids. The V gene lost 3 bases and the J gene lost 4 bases, with 13 bases spanning the gap. CDR3 region: CASSPTDRSYNSPLHF. The CDR3 DNA sequence: TGTGCCAGCTCACCCACCGACAGGAGTTATAATTCACCCCTCCACTTT.

This sequence joins TRBV2 and TRBJ1-6; maybe TRBD1 (5 bases). The CDR3 is 14 amino acids. Germline V gene data show CDR1 as SNHLY and CDR2 as FYNNEI. With 2 bases removed from V and 12 bases from J, the gap between germline ends came to 14 bases. CDR3: CASSEQGSRRPLHF. CDR3 coding DNA: TGTGCCAGCAGTGAACAGGGTTCACGAAGACCCCTCCACTTT.

With regard to this clone: Other DNA sequences from this sample encode an identical CDR3 as well. The chain combines TRBV5-1 with TRBJ2-1; D not certain. The CDR3 has 13 amino acids. The V and J ends lost 0 bases and 5 bases respectively, with 6 bases between them. Per the germline V gene, CDR1 is SGHRS and CDR2 is YFSETQ. CDR3 sequence reads: CASSLGDNNEQFF. As DNA, the CDR3 is TGCGCCAGCAGCTTGGGTGACAACAATGAGCAGTTCTTC.

In this sample, this clone turned up once. This chain uses TRBV27 with TRBJ1-5; 8 nucleotides line up with TRBD1. Germline V gene data show CDR1 as MNHEY and CDR2 as SMNVEV (reference sequence). The ends lost 5 bases at V and 4 bases at J; junction bases unmatched: 7. The CDR3 totals 15 residues. CDR3 sequence reads: CASSQRQGANQPQHF. The CDR3 DNA follows: TGTGCCAGCAGTCAGCGGCAGGGGGCTAATCAGCCCCAGCATTTT.

This clone was detected many times. The chain carries TRBV5-4 and TRBJ2-2; D gene unclear. The CDR3 spans 14 residues. Germline lookup yields CDR1 SGHNT and CDR2 YYREEE (reference sequence). V was trimmed by 0 bases and J by 0 bases, leaving 3 bases between them. This CDR3 is CASSLVTNTGELFF. The CDR3 DNA reads as TGTGCCAGCAGCTTGGTAACGAACACCGGGGAGCTGTTTTTT.

This clone was counted a few times. The chain is built from TRBV6-6 and TRBJ2-5, with 10 nucleotides matching TRBD1. CDR3 length: 13 amino acids. V dropped 6 bases and J dropped 4; count of bases not matched to a gene: 2. Germline V lookup: CDR1 MNHNY, CDR2 SVGAGI (reference sequence). CDR3 sequence reads: CASRGTGAETQYF. The CDR3 bases are TGTGCCAGCAGAGGGACAGGGGCAGAGACCCAGTACTTC.

V gene TRBV13 combines with J gene TRBJ1-5; D gene uncertain. Germline V gene sequence: CDR1 PRHDT, CDR2 FYEKMQ (reference sequence). V gave up 0 bases and J gave up 6 bases, with 12 bases separating them. CDR3 length: 15 residues. The CDR3 reads CASSLGGSNGQPQHF. Written as DNA, the CDR3 is TGTGCCAGCAGCTTAGGAGGGAGTAACGGTCAGCCCCAGCATTTT.

The rearrangement uses TRBV3-1 (or the pseudogene TRBV3-2) and TRBJ1-6; weak D call: TRBD1 (6 bases). Germline V gene data show CDR1 as LGHDT and CDR2 as YNNKEL (reference sequence). Deletions cut 2 bases from V and 14 bases from J, with 10 bases between. This CDR3 contains 12 residues. CDR3 nucleotides: TGTGCCAGCAGCCAACAGGGGTTGGCCCTCCACTTT. Its protein product is CASSQQGLALHF.